This TCR beta chain came from a study of radiotherapy plus CTLA-4 blockade in lung cancer. With respect to this clone: Its target is not known.

Study-level results: Response, reportedly, was best predicted by interferon-beta along with early blood T cell clone dynamics.

CDR3 length: 15 amino acids. The germline gives CDR1 LNHNV, CDR2 YYDKDF (reference sequence). V was pared by 3 bases and J by 5 bases, with 16 bases between. Clones were read by immunoSEQ multiplex PCR, and TCRdb kept only the in-frame ones, dropping some. The sample records 55,000 to 80,000 clones, 78% being singletons. V and J are TRBV15 and TRBJ2-5, with D tentatively TRBD1 or TRBD2 (6 bases each). This clonotype was sampled from a human donor with non-small cell lung cancer who had a complete response to radiotherapy plus ipilimumab. Sequenced material: peripheral blood, taken from a patient treated with radiotherapy plus ipilimumab. The CDR3 nucleotides read TGTGCCACCAGCAGCGGAGGGGGGATCCTGGAGACCCAGTACTTC. Its translation: CATSSGGGILETQYF.